This T cell receptor (beta chain) derives from a study of beta chain features in type 1 diabetes. About the study: The study examined around 99,000,000 sorted cells across all samples. General observations from the study: Type 1 diabetes patients showed a moderate but significant shortening of TCRB CDR3s in all four CD4+ subsets. Diminished insertions and augmented deletions at VDJ junctions characterized type 1 diabetes patients.

Sorting of CD4+ naive, central memory, regulatory and stem cell-like memory cells was performed via CD45RO/CCR7/CD25/CD127/CD95/CD27. Purity exceeded 98% in all sorted populations. Germline V gene data show CDR1 as ENHRY and CDR2 as SYGVKD. The CDR3 consists of 13 residues. V lost 2 bases and J lost 3, with 8 bases in between. This clone was seen only a few times. Antigen: not known. Isolated RNA was reverse transcribed in full, so expressed TCRB transcripts were sequenced. The repertoire was sequenced with immunoSEQ multiplex PCR; TCRdb's copy has only in-frame clones and lacks some. The table has over 600,000 clones, roughly an eighth seen once.

The genes are TRBV10-3 and TRBJ2-7, with D perhaps TRBD1 (5 bases). The sequence was collected from a man aged 30 to 45 with type 1 diabetes. Material: naive CD4+ T cells from blood. The CDR3 loop is CAISEGHNYEQYF. As DNA, the CDR3 is TGTGCCATCAGTGAGGGACATAACTACGAGCAGTACTTC.